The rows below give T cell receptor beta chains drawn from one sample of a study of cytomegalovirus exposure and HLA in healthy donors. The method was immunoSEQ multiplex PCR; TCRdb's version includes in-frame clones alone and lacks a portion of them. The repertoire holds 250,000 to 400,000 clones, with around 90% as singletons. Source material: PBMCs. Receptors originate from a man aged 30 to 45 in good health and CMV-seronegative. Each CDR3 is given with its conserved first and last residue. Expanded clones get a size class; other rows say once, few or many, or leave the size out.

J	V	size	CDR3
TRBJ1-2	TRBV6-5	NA	CASSYSTGPTNYGYTF
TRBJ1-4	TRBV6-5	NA	CASCRGGNEKLFF
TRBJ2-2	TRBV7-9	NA	CASSVTGNTGELFF
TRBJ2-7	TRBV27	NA	CASSLVPTSSYEQYF
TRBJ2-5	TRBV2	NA	CASSVERGGLKTQYF
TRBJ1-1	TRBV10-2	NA	CASSESGSVEAFF
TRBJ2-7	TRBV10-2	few	CASAGQHYEQYF
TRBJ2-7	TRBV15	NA	CATRRQGAQNEQYF
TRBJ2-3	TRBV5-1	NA	CASRERLAGDTDTQYF
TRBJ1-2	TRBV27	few	CASGQRTAYGYTF
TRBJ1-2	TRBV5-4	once	CASSLATTANYGYTF
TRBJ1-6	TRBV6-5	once	CASSYHGGPLHF
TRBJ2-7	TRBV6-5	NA	CASSYTGGVDEQYF
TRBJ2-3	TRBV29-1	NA	CSVGGGAVTDTQYF
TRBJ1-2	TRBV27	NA	CASMPSRGSNGYTF
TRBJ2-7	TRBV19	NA	CASSPGQGTGYEQYF
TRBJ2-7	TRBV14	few	CASSQARGRDSYEQYF
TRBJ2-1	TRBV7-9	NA	CASLGRLAGGRSYNEQFF
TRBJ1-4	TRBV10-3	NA	CAIRGHPEEKLFF
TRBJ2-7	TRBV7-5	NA	CVRSLAGGSLFEQYF
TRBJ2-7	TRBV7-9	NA	CASTGGRPSSYEQYF
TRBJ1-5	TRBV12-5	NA	CASGLRPQDAPQHF
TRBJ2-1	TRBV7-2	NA	CASSLTQGVYNEQFF
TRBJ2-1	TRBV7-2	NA	CASSLYASGGANEQFF
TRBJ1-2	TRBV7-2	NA	CASSPGHSYGYTF
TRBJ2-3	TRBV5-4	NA	CASSLGGTDTQYF
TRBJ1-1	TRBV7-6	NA	CASSSGQMNTEAFF
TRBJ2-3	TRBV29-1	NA	CSVAQGGPDTQYF
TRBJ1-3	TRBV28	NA	CASSSPSSGNTIYF
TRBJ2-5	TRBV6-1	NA	CASSEGLAEETQYF
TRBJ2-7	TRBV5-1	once	CASSLGSGGDYEQYF
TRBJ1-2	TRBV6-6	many	CASSPTGDYGYTF
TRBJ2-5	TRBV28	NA	CASSPGGRYQETQYF
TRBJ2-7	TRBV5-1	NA	CASAEMGGEQYF
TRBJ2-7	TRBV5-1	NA	CASSLASGGALSYEQYF
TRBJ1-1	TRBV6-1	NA	CASSEQRGTEAFF
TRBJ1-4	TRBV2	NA	CASGGQFSNEKLFF
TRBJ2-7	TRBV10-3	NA	CAISGTSEPLYEQYF
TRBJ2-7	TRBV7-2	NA	CASSSDRIWPYEQYF
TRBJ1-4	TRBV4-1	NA	CASSSEGAGGKANEKLFF
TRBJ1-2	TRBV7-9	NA	CAIDRTGTNYGYTF
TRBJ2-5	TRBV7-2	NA	CASSFSGGVETQYF
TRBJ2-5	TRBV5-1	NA	CASSLGFGSQETQYF
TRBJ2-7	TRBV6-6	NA	CASSYGSGGFYEQYF
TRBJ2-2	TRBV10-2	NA	CAFSGTGQPGELFF
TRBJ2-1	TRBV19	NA	CASSPSGGNYNEQFF
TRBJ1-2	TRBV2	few	CASSRQGNYGYTF
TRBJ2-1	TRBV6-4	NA	CASSAIGGGYNEQFF
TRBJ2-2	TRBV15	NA	CATSGGQGAGGELFF
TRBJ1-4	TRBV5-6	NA	CASSFSWQRRANEKLFF